The subject of this entry is one T cell receptor beta chain. Between the trimmed V and J ends, which lost 0 bases and 1 base, there was a span of 10 bases. Germline-derived CDR1 and CDR2 are SGDLS and YYNGEE. The CDR3 has 15 residues. This specimen comes from a study of beta chain features in type 1 diabetes. Every isolated RNA sample was fully reverse transcribed, so sequencing captured expressed TCRB transcripts. TCRdb keeps only in-frame clones here, not all; method: immunoSEQ multiplex PCR. The sample carries 350,000 to 450,000 clones, roughly 16% recorded once. The TCR originated in a woman aged 18-29 years in good health. The chain has TRBV9 and TRBJ1-1; D unclear. Sample: naive CD4+ T cells from blood. CDR3 coding DNA: TGTGCCAGCAGCGTAGGAGGGAACGGGAACACTGAAGCTTTCTTT. As protein: CASSVGGNGNTEAFF.